One and the same sample provided the 5 T cell receptor beta chains below, sequenced in a study of cytomegalovirus exposure and HLA in healthy donors. The primer mix had 60 Vbeta and 13 Jbeta primers. The repertoire was sequenced with immunoSEQ multiplex PCR; TCRdb's copy has only in-frame clones and lacks some. The data hold about 200,000 clones, with 65% to 90% observed a single time. The material sequenced was PBMCs. Receptor source: a woman between 45 and 65 years old in good health and CMV-seronegative.

This chain joins TRBV6-5 and TRBJ1-1; D is unclear. Trimming removed 5 bases from V and 5 bases from J, with 12 bases in between. The CDR3 has 13 amino acids. Germline V gene sequence: CDR1 MNHEY, CDR2 SVGAGI. The CDR3 sequence is CASSVLRGTEAFF. Written as DNA, the CDR3 is TGTGCCAGCAGTGTGCTTCGGGGAACTGAAGCTTTCTTT.

The chain is built from TRBV11-2 and TRBJ1-4; unclear D gene. The germline V gene has CDR1 SGHAT and CDR2 FQNNGV. This CDR3 has 14 residues. The V and J ends lost 5 bases and 2 bases respectively, with 9 bases between them. DNA of the CDR3: TGTGCCAGCAGCAAGAGGAGGACTAATGAAAAACTGTTTTTT. Translation: CASSKRRTNEKLFF.

This chain uses TRBV7-2 with TRBJ2-1; 9 nucleotides agree with TRBD2. The germline gives CDR1 SGHTA, CDR2 FQGNSA. CDR3 length equals 16 residues. Unmatched junction bases numbered 7, after V lost 0 bases and J lost 7 bases. CDR3 nucleotides: TGTGCCAGCAGCTTAGCGGCTAGCGGGACGTGGAATGAGCAGTTCTTC. As protein: CASSLAASGTWNEQFF.

The gene calls are TRBV4-2 and TRBJ1-3; 8 positions match TRBD1. Germline V gene data show CDR1 as LGHNA and CDR2 as YNFKEQ. This CDR3 comprises 16 residues. V trimming: 2 bases; J trimming: 9 bases; junction bases outside the gene matches: 12. The CDR3 nucleotides are TGTGCCAGCAGCCAATTCCGACAGGGGCCCCAGGGCACCATATATTTT. Amino acids: CASSQFRQGPQGTIYF.

V is TRBV28 and J is TRBJ2-3; 12 bases are a match to TRBD2. J gave up 4 bases and V 7 bases, and 3 bases lay outside the gene matches. CDR1 is MDHEN and CDR2 is SYDVKM in the germline V gene. There are 14 residues in the CDR3. The CDR3 DNA is TGTGCCAGCATGACTAGCGGGAGACCAGATACGCAGTATTTT. Translation gives CASMTSGRPDTQYF. The full variable domain, completed using reference TRBV28 and TRBJ2-3, is DVKVTQSSRYLVKRTGEKVFLECVQDMDHENMFWYRQDPGLGLRLIYFSYDVKMKEKGDIPEGYSVSREKKERFSLILESASTNQTSMYLCASMTSGRPDTQYFGPGTRLTVL.